This TCR beta chain was observed in a study of shared clonotypes between healthy human individuals. General study findings and limits: Sharing of clonotypes among donors was expected to vary with sequencing depth. Represented diversity, genetic and exposure-history alike, was limited by few donors.

This CDR3 contains 14 residues. J gave up 9 bases and V 2 bases, and 4 bases lay outside the gene matches. Per the germline V gene, CDR1 is SGHTA and CDR2 is FQGTGA. About this clone: Its antigen is currently unknown.

Clones were read by immunoSEQ multiplex PCR, and TCRdb kept only the in-frame ones, dropping some. This sample has millions of clones, with 85% to 95% found just once. The chain uses TRBV7-3 and TRBJ2-1; TRBD1 matches at 10 bases. The sequence was collected from a man aged 18 to 30 in good health. Some clones in this sample may be carry-over from other donors' samples. The material sequenced was naive CD4+ T cells from PBMCs. Subset defined: CD45RA+ positively selected. CDR3 nucleotide sequence: TGTGCCAGCAGCTTATTGGGACAGGGGCCTGAGCAGTTCTTC. The encoded protein is CASSLLGQGPEQFF.